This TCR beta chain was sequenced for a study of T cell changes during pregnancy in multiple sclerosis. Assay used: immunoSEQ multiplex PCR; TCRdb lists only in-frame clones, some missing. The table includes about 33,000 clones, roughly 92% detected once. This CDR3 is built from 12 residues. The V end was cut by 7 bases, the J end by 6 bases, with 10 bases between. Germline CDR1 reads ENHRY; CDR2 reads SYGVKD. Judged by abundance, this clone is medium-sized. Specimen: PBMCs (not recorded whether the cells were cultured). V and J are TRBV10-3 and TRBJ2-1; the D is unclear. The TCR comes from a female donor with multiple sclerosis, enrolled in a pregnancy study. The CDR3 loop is CAIKETANEQFF. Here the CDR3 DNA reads TGTGCCATCAAGGAAACCGCCAATGAGCAGTTCTTC.